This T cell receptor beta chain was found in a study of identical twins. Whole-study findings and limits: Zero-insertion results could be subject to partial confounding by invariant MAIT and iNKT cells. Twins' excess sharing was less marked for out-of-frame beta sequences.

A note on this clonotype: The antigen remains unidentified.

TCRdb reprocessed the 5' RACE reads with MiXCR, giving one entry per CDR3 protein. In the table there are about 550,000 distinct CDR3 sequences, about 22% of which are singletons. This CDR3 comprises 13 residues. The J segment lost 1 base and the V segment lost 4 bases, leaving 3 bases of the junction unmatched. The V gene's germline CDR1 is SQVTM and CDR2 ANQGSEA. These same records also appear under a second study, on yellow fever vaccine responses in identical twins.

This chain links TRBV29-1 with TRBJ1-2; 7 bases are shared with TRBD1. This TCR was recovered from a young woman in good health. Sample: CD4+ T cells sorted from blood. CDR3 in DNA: TGCAGCGTTGGGGACAGCTTTAACTATGGCTACACCTTC. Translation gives CSVGDSFNYGYTF.